The 25 T cell receptor beta chains below were found in one sample sequenced in a study of regulatory T cells in long-lasting Graves disease. Arm-PCR of CDR3 regions and iRepertoire HTBI primers were the basis on which TCR beta libraries were built. TCRdb reprocessed the multiplex PCR reads with MiXCR, giving one entry per CDR3 protein. The sample lists 550,000 to 700,000 distinct CDR3 sequences; about 16% were seen once. The time point denotes: newly diagnosed GD, antithyroid drugs for less than 3 months. Generation of the TCR library employed RNA extracted from PBMCs. These same data were also listed under a study on T cells in Graves' hyperthyroidism and ophthalmopathy.

The starting material was peripheral blood mononuclear cells (PBMCs), obtained at new diagnosis, from a patient treated with antithyroid drugs. These receptors all come from a young man with Graves disease.

The genes are TRBV30 and TRBJ2-3, with D uncertain. The CDR3 sequence is 12 residues long. The germline V gene has CDR1 GTSNPN and CDR2 SVGIG (reference sequence). V was clipped by 2 bases and J by 5 bases, with 8 bases between them. The CDR3 sequence is CAWSRSGDTQYF. The CDR3 DNA sequence: TGTGCCTGGAGTCGATCCGGAGATACGCAGTATTTT. Full variable domain (outside the CDR3, taken from reference TRBV30 and TRBJ2-3): SQTIHQWPATLVQPVGSPLSLECTVEGTSNPNLYWYRQAAGRGLQLLFYSVGIGQISSEVPQNLSASRPQDRQFILSSKKLLLSDSGFYLCAWSRSGDTQYFGPGTRLTVL.

This clonotype came up a few times. V is TRBV27 and J is TRBJ2-7; 9 bases line up with TRBD2. V was clipped by 4 bases and J by 7 bases; unmatched bases: 11. CDR1 and CDR2 (germline): MNHEY, SMNVEV (reference sequence). This CDR3 region has 15 residues. CDR3 nucleotides: TGTGCCAGCAGTTCCGGGACTAGCCGATCGAGAGAGCAGTACTTC. Its translation is CASSSGTSRSREQYF.

This clonotype was seen ten or more times. The rearrangement joins TRBV20-1 to TRBJ2-1; D ambiguous. The CDR3 loop spans 14 amino acids. Germline-derived CDR1 and CDR2 are DFQATT and SNEGSKA (reference sequence). V was pared by 6 bases and J by 0 bases, with 12 bases between. The CDR3 protein is CSAERLRSYNEQFF. CDR3 nucleotide sequence: TGCAGTGCCGAAAGACTCCGCTCCTACAATGAGCAGTTCTTC.

This clonotype was found many times. The V and J genes are TRBV2 and TRBJ2-3; D is possibly TRBD2 (5 bases). This CDR3 is 16 amino acids long. Trimming removed 1 base at V and 3 bases at J, with 14 bases between. CDR1 is SNHLY and CDR2 is FYNNEI in the germline V gene. The CDR3 sequence: CASSEGAPTGTDTQYF. The CDR3 DNA is TGTGCCAGCAGTGAAGGAGCCCCCACGGGGACAGATACGCAGTATTTT.

A word on this clonotype: The CDR3 does not close with the conserved phenylalanine or tryptophan, likely indicating a read error. V is TRBV18 and J is TRBJ1-1; D gene unclear. Germline CDR1 is KGHSH and CDR2 is LQKENI. The CDR3 is made up of 13 amino acids. Trimming pared 0 bases from V and 7 bases from J, leaving 9 bases between. CDR3 in amino acids: CASSPPNGLEAFL. Here the CDR3 DNA reads TGTGCCAGCTCACCACCGAACGGTCTTGAAGCTTTCCTT.

The chain is built from TRBV5-1 and TRBJ1-3; a possible D gene is TRBD1 (5 bases). The germline CDR1 and CDR2 sequences are SGHRS and YFSETQ. This CDR3 spans 16 amino acids. V lost 0 bases and J lost 4, with 14 bases in between. Here the CDR3 DNA reads TGCGCCAGCAGCTTGGCCAGCTGGACAAGGGGAAACACCATATATTTT. It translates to CASSLASWTRGNTIYF. The whole variable domain, filled in from reference TRBV5-1 and TRBJ1-3, reads KAGVTQTPRYLIKTRGQQVTLSCSPISGHRSVSWYQQTPGQGLQFLFEYFSETQRNKGNFPGRFSGRQFSNSRSEMNVSTLELGDSALYLCASSLASWTRGNTIYFGEGSWLTVV.

This clonotype was counted ten times or more. The gene calls are TRBV20-1 and TRBJ1-5, with TRBD1 identical over 10 bases. The germline CDR1 and CDR2 sequences are DFQATT and SNEGSKA (reference sequence). The CDR3 is made up of 13 amino acids. This chain's CDR3 is CRAGQGFNQPQHF. The CDR3 DNA sequence: TGCAGAGCGGGACAGGGGTTTAATCAGCCCCAGCATTTT.

This clonotype has ten or more counts. V is TRBV7-9 and J is TRBJ2-7; D not certain. Germline V gene data show CDR1 as SEHNR and CDR2 as FQNEAQ (reference sequence). The V end was cut by 0 bases, the J end by 2 bases, with 14 bases between. This CDR3 comprises 16 residues. Here the CDR3 DNA reads TGTGCCAGCAGCTTAGCGCTTGCGGCCACCGCCTACGAGCAGTACTTC. Its translation: CASSLALAATAYEQYF.

This clonotype was seen ten or more times. This chain uses TRBV7-9 with TRBJ2-3; D is unclear. The CDR3 consists of 14 residues. Germline V CDR1 and CDR2: SEHNR, FQNEAQ (reference sequence). V was cut by 1 base and J by 0 bases, with 5 bases left in between. DNA of the CDR3: TGTGCCAGCAGCTTAGAGGTTAGCACAGATACGCAGTATTTT. This codes for CASSLEVSTDTQYF.

The chain uses TRBV6-1 and TRBJ2-7; 7 bases align to TRBD2. CDR3 length: 15 amino acids. The germline V gene has CDR1 MNHNS and CDR2 SASEGT. After removal of 8 bases from V and 1 base from J, the junction contained 11 bases not matched to a gene. CDR3 amino acids: CASGLGRAGSYEQYF. CDR3 DNA sequence: TGTGCCAGCGGACTCGGGCGAGCGGGGTCCTACGAGCAGTACTTC.

The V call is TRBV7-2, the J call TRBJ2-1; a possible D gene is TRBD1 (6 bases). The CDR3 is 15 amino acids. V lost 4 bases to trimming and J lost 4 bases, with 14 bases between them. Germline CDR1 is SGHTA and CDR2 is FQGNSA. CDR3 in amino acids: CASSSFGQIYNEQFF. In DNA form, the CDR3 reads TGTGCCAGCAGCTCATTCGGACAGATTTACAATGAGCAGTTCTTC.

This clonotype was found many times. CDR3 in DNA: TGTGCCAGCAGCTCGGACGGTAGGGGTGAAGCTTTCTTT. It yields the protein CASSSDGRGEAFF. The chain couples TRBV2 to TRBJ1-1; possible D gene TRBD1, 5 bases. Looked up from germline, CDR1 is SNHLY and CDR2 is FYNNEI. With 6 bases removed from V and 7 bases from J, the gap between germline ends came to 15 bases. The CDR3 contains 13 residues. Drawing the rest from reference TRBV2 and TRBJ1-1, the complete variable domain is EPEVTQTPSHQVTQMGQEVILRCVPISNHLYFYWYRQILGQKVEFLVSFYNNEISEKSEIFDDQFSVERPDGSNFTLKIRSTKLEDSAMYFCASSSDGRGEAFFGQGTRLTVV.

This sequence joins TRBV14 and TRBJ2-7; D perhaps matches TRBD1 (6 bases). V was trimmed by 1 base and J by 0 bases, leaving 10 bases between them. This CDR3 spans 15 amino acids. Germline loops: CDR1 SGHDN, CDR2 FVKESK. For the CDR3, the DNA is TGTGCCAGCAGCCAAGCGGGACATCCCTCCTACGAGCAGTACTTC. It encodes CASSQAGHPSYEQYF.

This clonotype has at least ten counts. The rearrangement joins TRBV13 to TRBJ2-7; D might be TRBD1 (6 bases). Germline lookup yields CDR1 PRHDT and CDR2 FYEKMQ (reference sequence). The V end lost 4 bases, the J end lost 1 base, and 11 bases lay between the germline ends. CDR3 length: 14 residues. CDR3 sequence: CASSSTRGSYEQYF. CDR3 nucleotide sequence: TGTGCCAGCAGCTCCACCAGGGGATCCTACGAGCAGTACTTC.

This clonotype occurred many times. The V and J genes are TRBV9 and TRBJ2-1; D gene uncertain. CDR3 length equals 11 residues. V was shortened by 3 bases and J by 6 bases, with 4 bases between the two germline ends. CDR1 and CDR2 (germline): SGDLS, YYNGEE. CDR3 protein: CASSGANEQFF. In DNA, the CDR3 is TGTGCCAGCAGCGGCGCCAATGAGCAGTTCTTC.

This clonotype appeared a few times. The chain couples TRBV18 to TRBJ1-1, with D possibly TRBD1 on 6 matching bases. Trimming cost V 2 bases and J 0 bases, with 13 bases left between them. The germline V gene encodes CDR1 KGHSH and CDR2 LQKENI. CDR3 length: 16 residues. CDR3 nucleotides: TGTGCCAGCTCACCAAGCACAGGGCGGATGAACACTGAAGCTTTCTTT. Protein sequence: CASSPSTGRMNTEAFF. Full variable domain (outside the CDR3, taken from reference TRBV18 and TRBJ1-1): NAGVMQNPRHLVRRRGQEARLRCSPMKGHSHVYWYRQLPEEGLKFMVYLQKENIIDESGMPKERFSAEFPKEGPSILRIQQVVRGDSAAYFCASSPSTGRMNTEAFFGQGTRLTVV.

This clonotype was seen many times. V usage is TRBV6-1 and J usage is TRBJ2-7, with 10 nucleotides matching TRBD1. The CDR3 runs to 14 residues. Germline CDR1 MNHNS, CDR2 SASEGT. J gave up 1 base and V 6 bases, and 3 bases lay outside the gene matches. As DNA, the CDR3 is TGTGCCAGCAGGACAGGGGGCTTGTCCTACGAGCAGTACTTC. Protein product: CASRTGGLSYEQYF.

The genes are TRBV20-1 and TRBJ2-7, with 7 bases matching TRBD2. Trimming cost V 4 bases and J 5 bases; bases outside gene matches: 5. In germline, CDR1 is DFQATT, CDR2 SNEGSKA (reference sequence). The CDR3 covers 12 residues. The CDR3 sequence: CSATLSGHEQYF. The CDR3 DNA reads as TGCAGTGCTACCCTTAGCGGGCACGAGCAGTACTTC.

J is TRBJ2-1 and V is TRBV11-2; the match to TRBD2 covers 10 bases. V gave up 6 bases and J gave up 2 bases; unmatched junction bases: 4. Germline assignment: CDR1 SGHAT and CDR2 FQNNGV. The CDR3 runs 15 residues. CDR3: CASRKLAGPYNEQFF. The CDR3 bases are TGTGCCAGCAGGAAACTAGCGGGACCCTACAATGAGCAGTTCTTC.

This rearrangement joins TRBV28 to TRBJ2-3; D remains unclear. The CDR3 extends over 17 amino acids. V dropped 6 bases and J dropped 4 bases, with 23 bases sitting between them. From germline, CDR1 is MDHEN and CDR2 SYDVKM. As DNA, the CDR3 is TGTGCCAGCAGCCACCCTCAGGCTTCCCCGATGGCAGATACGCAGTATTTT. Its protein is CASSHPQASPMADTQYF.

This clonotype was observed a handful of times. The gene calls are TRBV5-1 and TRBJ2-7; 8 nucleotides line up with TRBD1. This CDR3 region has 14 residues. The germline CDR1 and CDR2 sequences are SGHRS and YFSETQ. The trim removed 3 bases at V and 5 bases at J, leaving 7 bases unmatched. This chain's CDR3 is CASSSTGVGDEQYF. CDR3 DNA: TGCGCCAGCAGCTCGACAGGGGTTGGCGACGAGCAGTACTTC.

This clonotype occurred many times. The chain links TRBV20-1 to TRBJ2-7, with 10 nucleotides matching TRBD1. The junction had 8 bases not matched to a gene; V was cut back by 6 bases and J by 0 bases. The CDR3 is 15 amino acids. The germline V gene encodes CDR1 DFQATT and CDR2 SNEGSKA (reference sequence). The CDR3 reads CSAIPGTGDSYEQYF. The DNA for the CDR3 is TGCAGTGCCATCCCCGGGACAGGGGACTCCTACGAGCAGTACTTC.

This clonotype has a count of ten or more. The CDR3 DNA follows: TGTGCCTGGAGTGTACCCGGGACTGGAACAGAAGAGCAGTACTTC. The encoded protein is CAWSVPGTGTEEQYF. V gene TRBV30 combines with J gene TRBJ2-7; tentative D call: TRBD2 (6 bases). The CDR3 spans 15 residues. V lost 0 bases and J 7 bases, leaving 19 bases between the germline ends. Germline assignment: CDR1 GTSNPN and CDR2 SVGIG (reference sequence).

The chain joins TRBV12-3 or TRBV12-4 to TRBJ1-2; tentatively, D is TRBD1 (5 bases). The CDR3 extends over 15 amino acids. The ends were cut back, 4 bases at V and 0 bases at J, with 12 bases in the middle. The CDR3 region is CASSSSGRANYGYTF. In DNA form, the CDR3 reads TGTGCCAGCAGTTCCTCGGGGCGGGCTAACTATGGCTACACCTTC.

This chain joins TRBV18 and TRBJ1-1, with D unclear. Germline loops: CDR1 KGHSH, CDR2 LQKENI. The CDR3 length is 15 residues. V was cut by 3 bases and J by 3 bases, with 14 bases left in between. CDR3 nucleotide sequence: TGTGCCAGCTCACCCCCGGGAGGATTGGACACTGAAGCTTTCTTT. The encoded protein is CASSPPGGLDTEAFF.